This TCR beta chain was observed in a study of a mutant IDH1 vaccine in newly diagnosed glioma. Time point in this sample: baseline, week 1 (first vaccination visit). Sample treatment: pre-vaccination baseline after standard-of-care therapy. Using immunoSEQ multiplex PCR, the repertoire was profiled, and TCRdb retains in-frame clones only, with some absent. The sample has approximately 36,000 clones, more than 90% seen once; the top ten hold approximately 20%. Per germline, CDR1 SGHDT and CDR2 YYEEEE. The CDR3 is 14 amino acids. Trimming took 7 bases from V and 1 from J, leaving 14 bases between them.

The chain recombines TRBV5-6 with TRBJ1-1; D uncertain. The TCR sequence derives from a man aged 18 to 35 with glioma. The sample in question was PBMCs, obtained from a glioma patient treated with radiotherapy, temozolomide or both. Here the CDR3 reads CASGTRRWNTEAFF. CDR3 nucleotides: TGTGCCAGCGGTACCAGGAGATGGAACACTGAAGCTTTCTTT. The complete variable domain, with remaining parts taken from reference TRBV5-6 and TRBJ1-1, reads DAGVTQSPTHLIKTRGQQVTLRCSPKSGHDTVSWYQQALGQGPQFIFQYYEEEERQRGNFPDRFSGHQFPNYSSELNVNALLLGDSALYLCASGTRRWNTEAFFGQGTRLTVV.